The clone carrying this T cell receptor beta chain was counted at least ten times. Its antigen is currently unknown. This beta chain is a stray read from a library made for alpha chains; its abundance is not meaningful. The data are from a study of spatial heterogeneity in lung cancer. Study-level background: Unique TCR and UMI combinations averaged more than ten appearances each in raw reads. Points from the study as a whole: Mutation counts in tumors were tracked by counts of expanded intratumoral alpha and beta TCRs.

There are 15 residues in the CDR3. Germline CDR1 reads SGHVS; CDR2 reads FQNEAQ. The ends were cut back, 6 bases at V and 5 bases at J, with 17 bases in the middle. Specified time point: sample taken at primary tumor resection. TCRdb independently ran MiXCR on the 5' RACE reads; one entry per CDR3 protein. Of approximately 15,000 distinct CDR3 sequences in the sample, around 4.7% were seen once. The input for sequencing was lung tumor tissue, taken at surgery. The receptor's source is a female donor with early-stage non-small cell lung cancer. The chain is built from TRBV7-8 and TRBJ1-5; tentative D call: TRBD1 (5 bases). The CDR3 protein is CASSLTGDFYQPQHF. DNA for the CDR3: TGTGCCAGCAGTCTTACGGGGGACTTCTATCAGCCCCAGCATTTT. The full variable domain, in which reference TRBV7-8 and TRBJ1-5 provide the parts outside the CDR3, is GAGVSQSPRYKVAKRGQDVALRCDPISGHVSLFWYQQALGQGPEFLTYFQNEAQLDKSGLPSDRFFAERPEGSVSTLKIQRTQQEDSAVYLCASSLTGDFYQPQHFGDGTRLSIL.